This is a list of T cell receptor beta chains from one sample in a study of T-cell memory formation after mild COVID-19. From the 5' RACE reads, TCRdb called clonotypes with MiXCR, one entry per CDR3 protein. The sample includes approximately 440,000 distinct CDR3 sequences, around 20% seen only once; the top ten take around 8%. The sample was PBMCs or a T cell subset sorted from them (not recorded which). Receptors originate from an adult woman who had mild COVID-19 (a few samples of this study predate the infection). Cell type and time point are not known. Each CDR3 is given without its conserved first and last residue.

j_gene | v_gene | CDR3aa
TRBJ1-1 | TRBV7-9 | ASSFPDGNTEAF
TRBJ2-5 | TRBV5-6 | ATLGVIETQY
TRBJ2-7 | TRBV29-1 | SVGDRGRAYEQY
TRBJ2-3 | TRBV9 | ASSVAPLPGGDTQY
TRBJ2-2 | TRBV7-3 | ASSLTGQGARTGELF
TRBJ2-1 | TRBV3-1 | ASSQVVSSYNEQF
TRBJ2-7 | TRBV19 | ASTPGPYYEQY
TRBJ2-3 | TRBV7-8 | ASSSQGGLTDTQY
TRBJ2-1 | TRBV20-1 | SAIVPLGGTLYNEQF
TRBJ2-5 | TRBV7-2 | ASSLGTLAGVWETQY
TRBJ1-1 | TRBV12-3/TRBV12-4 | ASSNRVTEAF
TRBJ2-1 | TRBV20-1 | SARNSRREPEQF
TRBJ2-5 | TRBV7-2 | ASSAGGWGRQETQY
TRBJ2-5 | TRBV7-2 | ASSGGGSQETQY
TRBJ2-7 | TRBV4-1 | ASSPRLAGDHEQY
TRBJ2-3 | TRBV12-3/TRBV12-4 | ASSSGPGQSTDTQY
TRBJ2-7 | TRBV9 | ASSVGTSVSYEQY
TRBJ1-1 | TRBV7-2 | ASSSDSLFRNTEAF
TRBJ2-1 | TRBV6-6 | ASLRGNEQF
TRBJ2-1 | TRBV3-1 | ASSRAGGATRAYNEQF
TRBJ1-1 | TRBV6-1 | ASSAVQQNTEAF
TRBJ2-5 | TRBV7-2 | ASSLQPKETQY